This T cell receptor beta chain was retrieved from a study of blood T cell repertoires in COVID-19. V lost 7 bases and J 1 base, leaving 19 bases between the germline ends. The CDR3 totals 16 residues. Germline CDR1 LGHDT, CDR2 YNNKEL (reference sequence). Methods used by the authors: Researchers report that nucleated cell counts were estimated from reference gene primer amplification. TCRdb's table, derived via immunoSEQ multiplex PCR, lists solely in-frame clones and lacks some. That table gives V, J and clone size, and the DNA gave D and trimming. The repertoire holds around 140,000 clones, with roughly 88% as singletons.

The receptor's source is a woman aged 45-59 years with acute or convalescent COVID-19. The sequencing input was peripheral blood. The gene calls are TRBV3-1 (or the pseudogene TRBV3-2) and TRBJ2-5, with D perhaps TRBD2 (6 bases). The CDR3 region has the DNA TGTGCCAGCATCGCAGGAGGGCGGGGCTCCCAAGAGACCCAGTACTTC. Its translation is CASIAGGRGSQETQYF.